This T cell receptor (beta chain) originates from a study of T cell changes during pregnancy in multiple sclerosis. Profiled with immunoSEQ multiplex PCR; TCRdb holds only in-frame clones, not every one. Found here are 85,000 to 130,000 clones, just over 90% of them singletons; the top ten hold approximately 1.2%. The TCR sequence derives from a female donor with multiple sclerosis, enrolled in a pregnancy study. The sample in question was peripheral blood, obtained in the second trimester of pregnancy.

The CDR3 sequence is CASSESRGHEKLFF. CDR3 DNA: TGTGCCAGCAGTGAAAGTAGGGGGCATGAAAAACTGTTTTTT. The chain couples TRBV2 to TRBJ1-4; 7 nucleotides align to TRBD1. V dropped 2 bases and J dropped 6; count of bases not matched to a gene: 3. Germline lookup yields CDR1 SNHLY and CDR2 FYNNEI. The length of the CDR3 is 14 residues.